This T cell receptor beta chain appears in the sequencing data of a study of beta chain features in type 1 diabetes. Study at large: There was similarity between patients and healthy donors in age, gender and cell yields.

Expressed TCRB transcripts got sequenced, as all isolated RNA was reverse transcribed. Using immunoSEQ multiplex PCR, the repertoire was profiled, and TCRdb retains in-frame clones only, with some absent. The sample lists roughly 50,000 clones, roughly 41% occurring once. Germline values: CDR1 MDHEN, CDR2 SYDVKM. The CDR3 length is 15 residues. With 4 bases removed from V and 0 bases from J, the gap between germline ends came to 12 bases. This clone was seen a handful of times. Its antigen is not identified. Findings and caveats of the study: Researchers could not determine here whether HLA type influences TCRB rearrangement. TCRB repertoires of naive, central memory and Treg cells appeared more similar among patients than among healthy donors. Researchers report that Type 1 diabetes patients had moderately but significantly shorter TCRB CDR3s across all four CD4+ subsets. Cells that show high TCR expression could be over-represented by cDNA sequencing.

This TCR was recovered from a man between 25 and 39 years old with type 1 diabetes. Input material: Tregs from blood. This rearrangement joins TRBV28 to TRBJ1-1; tentative D call: TRBD1 (6 bases). The CDR3 loop is CASSSSGHLNTEAFF. For the CDR3, the DNA is TGTGCCAGCAGTTCCTCGGGACACTTGAACACTGAAGCTTTCTTT.